This TCR beta chain was documented in a study of spatial heterogeneity in lung cancer. Study results and limitations: The study found that expanded intratumoral alpha and beta TCR counts tracked tumor mutation counts.

The sample holds many counts of this clonotype. Antigen: not known. Time point noted: sample taken at primary tumor resection. TCRdb re-called the 5' RACE reads with MiXCR, one entry per CDR3 protein. The table shows around 26,000 distinct CDR3 sequences, with around 8.5% occurring only once. Deletions cut 5 bases from V and 7 bases from J, with 10 bases between. The CDR3 runs 12 residues. Per germline, CDR1 SGHTA and CDR2 FQGNSA. The receptor was derived from a male donor with early-stage non-small cell lung cancer. The J gene is TRBJ2-3, the V gene TRBV7-2; unclear D gene. The sample consisted of lung tumor tissue, taken at surgery. CDR3 nucleotides: TGTGCCAGCAGCCCGGCGGCAAATACGCAGTATTTT. This encodes CASSPAANTQYF.